This is a list of T cell receptor beta chains from one sample in a study of beta chain features in type 1 diabetes. Method: immunoSEQ multiplex PCR; TCRdb's copy keeps in-frame clones and lacks some. The table has 400,000 to 600,000 clones, roughly 30% seen once. Sequences were obtained from naive CD4+ T cells from blood. The receptor source for this set is a man in his late teens or twenties in good health. CDR3s include the opening cysteine and the closing phenylalanine or tryptophan. Fields, in order: D gene, clone size, J gene, V gene, CDR3 protein, CDR3 DNA. A D gene is named only where the DNA matches it firmly. The listing skips clone size in some rows; elsewhere it reads once, few, many or a size class.

D: .; size: .; J: TRBJ2-7; V: TRBV7-9; CDR3: CASSPDSGTTYEQYF; DNA: TGTGCCAGCAGCCCTGATAGCGGTACCACCTACGAGCAGTACTTC
D: TRBD2; size: few; J: TRBJ2-7; V: TRBV14; CDR3: CASMVAGGYEQYF; DNA: TGTGCCAGCATGGTAGCGGGAGGCTACGAGCAGTACTTC
D: .; size: .; J: TRBJ2-1; V: TRBV12-5; CDR3: CASGLAQLVNEQFF; DNA: TGTGCTAGTGGTTTGGCCCAACTAGTAAATGAGCAGTTCTTC
D: TRBD1; size: few; J: TRBJ2-1; V: TRBV19; CDR3: CASSGWTGRNEQFF; DNA: TGTGCCAGTAGTGGGTGGACAGGGCGGAATGAGCAGTTCTTC
D: .; size: .; J: TRBJ2-3; V: TRBV9; CDR3: CASGFGTQYF; DNA: TGTGCCAGCGGCTTTGGTACGCAGTATTTT
D: .; size: few; J: TRBJ2-7; V: TRBV28; CDR3: CASSLGVSEQYF; DNA: TGTGCCAGCAGTTTGGGGGTAAGCGAGCAGTACTTC
D: .; size: few; J: TRBJ2-5; V: TRBV7-2; CDR3: CASSPDRAVETQYF; DNA: TGTGCCAGCAGCCCAGACAGAGCCGTGGAGACCCAGTACTTC
D: .; size: .; J: TRBJ2-1; V: TRBV11-1; CDR3: CASSSDTLYNEQFF; DNA: TGTGCCAGCAGCTCCGACACTCTTTACAATGAGCAGTTCTTC
D: .; size: .; J: TRBJ2-5; V: TRBV11-2; CDR3: CASRPWGETQYF; DNA: TGTGCCAGCAGGCCGTGGGGAGAGACCCAGTACTTC
D: .; size: .; J: TRBJ2-5; V: TRBV6-6; CDR3: CASSRPGKETQYF; DNA: TGTGCCAGCAGCCGCCCGGGGAAAGAGACCCAGTACTTC
D: .; size: few; J: TRBJ2-5; V: TRBV15; CDR3: CATSFRDPRMAETQYF; DNA: TGTGCCACCAGCTTCCGGGACCCACGAATGGCGGAGACCCAGTACTTC
D: .; size: .; J: TRBJ2-7; V: TRBV30; CDR3: CAWSRGRVSSYEQYF; DNA: TGTGCCTGGAGTCGTGGCCGGGTGAGCTCCTACGAGCAGTACTTC
D: TRBD1; size: .; J: TRBJ2-7; V: TRBV2; CDR3: CASSATGTVGYEQYF; DNA: TGTGCCAGCAGTGCCACCGGGACAGTGGGATACGAGCAGTACTTC
D: .; size: .; J: TRBJ2-3; V: TRBV5-1; CDR3: CASSLDRQGADTQYF; DNA: TGCGCCAGCAGCTTGGATCGCCAGGGTGCCGATACGCAGTATTTT
D: .; size: .; J: TRBJ1-2; V: TRBV27; CDR3: CASSLRTDYGYTF; DNA: TGTGCCAGCAGTTTACGCACAGACTATGGCTACACCTTC
D: .; size: .; J: TRBJ1-2; V: TRBV9; CDR3: CASSVGPGYGYTF; DNA: TGTGCCAGCAGCGTGGGGCCTGGGTATGGCTACACCTTC
D: .; size: .; J: TRBJ1-2; V: TRBV7-9; CDR3: CASSLAAEPDGYTF; DNA: TGTGCCAGCAGCTTAGCTGCCGAACCTGATGGCTACACCTTC
D: .; size: few; J: TRBJ2-3; V: TRBV2; CDR3: CASKQRPASDTQYF; DNA: TGTGCCAGCAAGCAGCGTCCCGCTTCAGATACGCAGTATTTT
D: TRBD1; size: few; J: TRBJ1-2; V: TRBV29-1; CDR3: CSERTGRGGYTF; DNA: TGCAGCGAACGGACAGGACGAGGTGGCTACACCTTC
D: .; size: .; J: TRBJ2-1; V: TRBV9; CDR3: CASSVESGGSYNEQFF; DNA: TGTGCCAGCAGCGTAGAATCCGGGGGCTCCTACAATGAGCAGTTCTTC
D: .; size: few; J: TRBJ2-3; V: TRBV29-1; CDR3: CSVEEAGKSTDTQYF; DNA: TGCAGCGTTGAAGAGGCCGGGAAGAGCACAGATACGCAGTATTTT
D: .; size: few; J: TRBJ1-1; V: TRBV6-6; CDR3: CASSYGRNTEAFF; DNA: TGTGCCAGCAGTTACGGAAGAAACACTGAAGCTTTCTTT
D: TRBD1; size: .; J: TRBJ2-1; V: TRBV30; CDR3: CAWASDRGRFEQFF; DNA: TGTGCCTGGGCTTCGGACAGGGGCAGGTTTGAGCAGTTCTTC
D: TRBD2; size: .; J: TRBJ2-5; V: TRBV30; CDR3: CAWSVLAGEETQYF; DNA: TGTGCCTGGAGTGTACTAGCGGGAGAGGAGACCCAGTACTTC
D: .; size: .; J: TRBJ1-2; V: TRBV6-5; CDR3: CASSPRGASGYTF; DNA: TGTGCCAGCAGCCCGCGGGGGGCGTCTGGCTACACCTTC
D: .; size: .; J: TRBJ1-1; V: TRBV20-1; CDR3: CSAGGNTEAFF; DNA: TGCAGTGCAGGCGGGAACACTGAAGCTTTCTTT
D: TRBD2; size: few; J: TRBJ2-1; V: TRBV4-1; CDR3: CASSQERLAAYNEQFF; DNA: TGCGCCAGCAGCCAAGAGAGACTAGCGGCCTACAATGAGCAGTTCTTC
D: .; size: few; J: TRBJ2-5; V: TRBV7-2; CDR3: CASSPRSLYQETQYF; DNA: TGTGCCAGCAGCCCGAGGTCCCTGTACCAAGAGACCCAGTACTTC
D: .; size: few; J: TRBJ1-5; V: TRBV30; CDR3: CAWSASGTLGPPQHF; DNA: TGTGCCTGGAGTGCGTCAGGGACCCTGGGTCCGCCCCAGCATTTT
D: .; size: .; J: TRBJ2-1; V: TRBV29-1; CDR3: CSVLSSYNEQFF; DNA: TGCAGCGTCCTAAGCTCCTACAATGAGCAGTTCTTC
D: TRBD1; size: .; J: TRBJ2-1; V: TRBV7-2; CDR3: CASSPRGSEQFF; DNA: TGTGCCAGCAGCCCCAGGGGGAGTGAGCAGTTCTTC
D: .; size: .; J: TRBJ1-5; V: TRBV6-6; CDR3: CASSYSGEGNQPQHF; DNA: TGTGCCAGCAGTTACTCGGGAGAGGGTAATCAGCCCCAGCATTTT
D: TRBD1; size: .; J: TRBJ1-5; V: TRBV2; CDR3: CASTQEGGGASNQPQHF; DNA: TGTGCCAGCACCCAAGAGGGAGGGGGCGCGAGCAATCAGCCCCAGCATTTT
D: .; size: .; J: TRBJ2-1; V: TRBV7-2; CDR3: CASSLVGASSYNEQFF; DNA: TGTGCCAGCAGCTTAGTGGGCGCTAGCAGCTACAATGAGCAGTTCTTC
D: TRBD1; size: .; J: TRBJ2-3; V: TRBV4-1; CDR3: CASSQGQGAFTDTQYF; DNA: TGCGCCAGCAGCCAGGGACAGGGGGCTTTCACAGATACGCAGTATTTT
D: TRBD1; size: .; J: TRBJ1-1; V: TRBV30; CDR3: CAWSSRGDTEAFF; DNA: TGTGCCTGGAGTTCCAGGGGGGATACTGAAGCTTTCTTT
D: .; size: .; J: TRBJ2-7; V: TRBV18; CDR3: CASSEAAGSYEQYF; DNA: TGTGCCAGCTCAGAAGCTGCAGGGAGCTACGAGCAGTACTTC
D: .; size: .; J: TRBJ1-3; V: TRBV9; CDR3: CASSVAGVLSGNTIYF; DNA: TGTGCCAGCAGCGTAGCCGGGGTCCTCTCTGGAAACACCATATATTTT
D: .; size: .; J: TRBJ2-3; V: TRBV7-9; CDR3: CASSLVRGRADTQYF; DNA: TGTGCCAGCAGCTTAGTGCGGGGGCGGGCAGATACGCAGTATTTT
D: .; size: .; J: TRBJ1-2; V: TRBV30; CDR3: CAWSVLNYGYTF; DNA: TGTGCCTGGAGTGTACTTAACTATGGCTACACCTTC
D: .; size: .; J: TRBJ1-2; V: TRBV4-1; CDR3: CASSQDRATPYGYTF; DNA: TGCGCCAGCAGCCAAGATCGGGCCACCCCCTATGGCTACACCTTC
D: TRBD1; size: .; J: TRBJ2-1; V: TRBV6-6; CDR3: CASSYSRTGIRPEQFF; DNA: TGTGCCAGCAGTTACTCGAGGACAGGCATTCGGCCTGAGCAGTTCTTC
D: TRBD1; size: few; J: TRBJ2-7; V: TRBV15; CDR3: CATSSPFTGVQYF; DNA: TGTGCCACCAGCAGCCCCTTTACAGGGGTGCAGTACTTC
D: .; size: .; J: TRBJ2-1; V: TRBV29-1; CDR3: CSVEAVNEQFF; DNA: TGCAGCGTTGAGGCCGTTAATGAGCAGTTCTTC
D: .; size: .; J: TRBJ1-2; V: TRBV30; CDR3: CAWRAAPGAYGYTF; DNA: TGTGCCTGGAGGGCGGCCCCGGGGGCGTACGGCTACACCTTC
D: .; size: .; J: TRBJ2-5; V: TRBV13; CDR3: CASSLLVAAQETQYF; DNA: TGTGCCAGCAGCTTACTAGTGGCCGCCCAAGAGACCCAGTACTTC
D: TRBD1; size: .; J: TRBJ1-2; V: TRBV27; CDR3: CASSLQGVMGGYTF; DNA: TGTGCCAGCAGTTTACAGGGGGTGATGGGTGGCTACACCTTC
D: .; size: few; J: TRBJ1-5; V: TRBV30; CDR3: CAWSVEGKQPQHF; DNA: TGTGCCTGGAGTGTCGAGGGGAAACAGCCCCAGCATTTT
D: .; size: .; J: TRBJ1-3; V: TRBV30; CDR3: CAWSRRARGNTIYF; DNA: TGTGCCTGGAGTCGCAGGGCTCGAGGAAACACCATATATTTT
D: TRBD1; size: .; J: TRBJ2-3; V: TRBV10-3; CDR3: CAISESRGGSDTQYF; DNA: TGTGCCATCAGTGAGTCCCGAGGGGGCTCAGATACGCAGTATTTT
D: .; size: .; J: TRBJ2-1; V: TRBV12-5; CDR3: CASASSSTYNEQFF; DNA: TGTGCTAGTGCCTCTAGCAGCACCTACAATGAGCAGTTCTTC
D: .; size: .; J: TRBJ2-1; V: TRBV29-1; CDR3: CSVQRSSGEQFF; DNA: TGCAGCGTCCAACGGAGTTCTGGTGAGCAGTTCTTC
D: .; size: few; J: TRBJ1-2; V: TRBV30; CDR3: CAWSVRLRGSPYGYTF; DNA: TGTGCCTGGAGTGTCCGGCTAAGGGGGTCCCCCTATGGCTACACCTTC
D: TRBD2; size: .; J: TRBJ2-1; V: TRBV15; CDR3: CATSRDPPGLAGADEQFF; DNA: TGTGCCACCAGCAGAGATCCCCCGGGGCTAGCGGGAGCGGATGAGCAGTTCTTC